This entry describes one T cell receptor (beta chain). Its specificity is not known. At one of its ends the junction is not consistent with the germline gene, which may arise from a read error. This sample was included in a study of blood T cells in healthy people across ages. A J-beta primer mix and a sample-barcoded 5' primer were used in a second PCR of roughly 7 to 12 cycles. TCRdb re-called the 5' RACE reads through MiXCR, storing one row per CDR3 protein. The table shows some 800,000 distinct CDR3 sequences, with approximately 25% occurring only once. Donors ranged from 6 to 90 years old and were healthy Caucasians in Russia. Germline CDR1 and CDR2: MNHNY and SVGAGI (reference sequence). The CDR3 spans 15 residues. Study findings and constraints: No conclusive comparison of naive versus antigen-experienced cells was possible with unsorted PBMCs.

These data were likewise used in another study, on T cells of mothers and their children.

Sequenced input: blood. The chain joins TRBV6-6 to TRBJ1-1; D gene ambiguous. The sequence was obtained from a boy between 5 and 17 years old in good health. The CDR3 nucleotides read TGTGCCAGCAGTGGGGTTGGTTTGAGGAACACTGAAGCTTCCTTT. As protein: CASSGVGLRNTEASF.